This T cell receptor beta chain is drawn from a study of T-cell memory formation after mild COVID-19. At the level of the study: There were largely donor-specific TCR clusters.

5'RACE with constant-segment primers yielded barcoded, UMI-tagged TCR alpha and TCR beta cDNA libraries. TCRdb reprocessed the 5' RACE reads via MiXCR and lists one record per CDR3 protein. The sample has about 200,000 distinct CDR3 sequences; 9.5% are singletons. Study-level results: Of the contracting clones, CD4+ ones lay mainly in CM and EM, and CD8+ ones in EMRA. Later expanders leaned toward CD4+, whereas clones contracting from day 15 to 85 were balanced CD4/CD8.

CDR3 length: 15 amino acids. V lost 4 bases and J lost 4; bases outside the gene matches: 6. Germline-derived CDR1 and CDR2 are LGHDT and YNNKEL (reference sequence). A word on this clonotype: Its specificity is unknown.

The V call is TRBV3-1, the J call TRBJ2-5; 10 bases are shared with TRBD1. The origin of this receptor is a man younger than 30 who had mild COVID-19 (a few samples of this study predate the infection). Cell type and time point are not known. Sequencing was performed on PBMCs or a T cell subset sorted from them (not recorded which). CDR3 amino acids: CASSRTGTGVETQYF. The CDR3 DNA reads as TGTGCCAGCAGCCGTACCGGGACAGGGGTAGAGACCCAGTACTTC.